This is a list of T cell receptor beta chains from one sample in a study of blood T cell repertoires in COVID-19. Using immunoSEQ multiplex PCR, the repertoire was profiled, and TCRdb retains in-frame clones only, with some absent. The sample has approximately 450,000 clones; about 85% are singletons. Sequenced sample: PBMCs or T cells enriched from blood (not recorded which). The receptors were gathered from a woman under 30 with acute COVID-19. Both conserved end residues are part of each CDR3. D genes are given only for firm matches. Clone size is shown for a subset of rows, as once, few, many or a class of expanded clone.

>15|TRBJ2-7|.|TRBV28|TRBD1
TGTGCCAGCAGTTTAATGGACAGGGGGCTTTACGAGCAGTACTTC
CASSLMDRGLYEQYF
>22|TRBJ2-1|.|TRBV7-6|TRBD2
TGTGCCAGCAGCTTAGCGCGAATAGTGGACAGGGCATCACTAGCGGGAGGGGTTGAGCAGTTCTTC
CASSLARIVDRASLAGGVEQFF
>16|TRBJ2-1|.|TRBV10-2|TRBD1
TGCGCCAGCAGTGATCCCGGGACAGGGGGCCACAATGAGCAGTTCTTC
CASSDPGTGGHNEQFF
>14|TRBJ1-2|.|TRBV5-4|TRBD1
TGTGCCAGCAGCCCGGACCGGGACAGGGGCGGCTACACCTTC
CASSPDRDRGGYTF
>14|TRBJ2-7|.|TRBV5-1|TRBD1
TGCGCCAGCAGCTCGGGACAGGGCGCCTACGAGCAGTACTTC
CASSSGQGAYEQYF
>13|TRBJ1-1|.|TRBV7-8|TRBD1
TGTGCCAGCAGCTTAGCGGGAGGACAGGGACCTTTCTTT
CASSLAGGQGPFF
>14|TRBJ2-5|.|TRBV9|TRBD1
TGTGCCAGCAGCCCCAGGACAGGGCGCGAGACCCAGTACTTC
CASSPRTGRETQYF
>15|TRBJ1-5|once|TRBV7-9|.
TGTGCCAGCAGCTCTACAGGGATGGGCAATCAGCCCCAGCATTTT
CASSSTGMGNQPQHF
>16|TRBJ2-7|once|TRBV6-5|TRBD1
TGTGCCAGCAGTTACTCCCGGGACAGTGATCTCTACGAGCAGTACTTC
CASSYSRDSDLYEQYF
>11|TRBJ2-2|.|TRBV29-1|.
TGCAGCGTCAGTAACACCGGGGAGCTGTTTTTT
CSVSNTGELFF
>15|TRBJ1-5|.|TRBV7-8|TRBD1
TGTGCCAGCAGCTTAGACGGACAGGGCAATCAGCCCCAGCATTTT
CASSLDGQGNQPQHF
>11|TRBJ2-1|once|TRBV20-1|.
TGCAGTGCTAGACCCCCGAATGAGCAGTTCTTC
CSARPPNEQFF
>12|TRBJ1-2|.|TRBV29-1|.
TGCAGCGTTTTCTCGGGGGGCTATGGCTACACCTTC
CSVFSGGYGYTF
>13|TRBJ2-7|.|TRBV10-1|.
TGCGCCAGCGGAGGCAGGTCGGCCTACGAGCAGTACTTC
CASGGRSAYEQYF
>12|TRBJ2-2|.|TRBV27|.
TGTGCCAGCAGCCTACCGGCCGGGGAGCTGTTTTTT
CASSLPAGELFF
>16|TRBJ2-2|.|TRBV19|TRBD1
TGTGCCAGTAGCAAGCCGGGACAGGGGATGGGTGGGGAGCTGTTTTTT
CASSKPGQGMGGELFF
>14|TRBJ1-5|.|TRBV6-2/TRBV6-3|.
TGTGCCAGCAGCCTCCAGGGTTGGAATCAGCCCCAGCATTTT
CASSLQGWNQPQHF
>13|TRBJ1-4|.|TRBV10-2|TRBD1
TGCGCCAGCAGATCGATCAGGGGGGAAAAACTGTTTTTT
CASRSIRGEKLFF
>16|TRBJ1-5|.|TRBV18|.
TGTGCCAGCTCACCGGTCGTCGGACAGTCGTTTCAGCCCCAGCATTTT
CASSPVVGQSFQPQHF
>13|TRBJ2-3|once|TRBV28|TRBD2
TGTGCCAGCAGCCGGACTAGTTTGGATACGCAGTATTTT
CASSRTSLDTQYF
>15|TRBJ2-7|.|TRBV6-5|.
TGTGCCAGCAGTTACTCTTACGGTGAATCCTACGAGCAGTACTTC
CASSYSYGESYEQYF
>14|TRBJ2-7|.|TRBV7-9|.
TGTGCCAGCAGCTTAGCGCGTTCCACCTACGAGCAGTACTTC
CASSLARSTYEQYF
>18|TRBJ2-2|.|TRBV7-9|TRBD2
TGTGCCAGCAGCTCAGACGGGACTAGCGGGAGAGGCGCCGGGGAGCTGTTTTTT
CASSSDGTSGRGAGELFF
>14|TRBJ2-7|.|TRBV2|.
TGTGCCAGCAGGGTCCAGGGTAGGTCCTACGAGCAGTACTTC
CASRVQGRSYEQYF
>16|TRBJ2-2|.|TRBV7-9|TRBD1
TGTGCCAGCAGCTCCAGGACAGGGGAACACACCGGGGAGCTGTTTTTT
CASSSRTGEHTGELFF
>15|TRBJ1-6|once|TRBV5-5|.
TGTGCCACAACCCGGGGAAACTCCTATAATTCACCCCTCCACTTT
CATTRGNSYNSPLHF
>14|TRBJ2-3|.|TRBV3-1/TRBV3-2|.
TGTGCCAGCAGCCAGCTAGGATCCGGAGATACGCAGTATTTT
CASSQLGSGDTQYF
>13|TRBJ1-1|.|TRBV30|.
TGTGCCTCCTTTGGGGGCCCGAACACTGAAGCTTTCTTT
CASFGGPNTEAFF
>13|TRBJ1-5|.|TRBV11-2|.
TGTGCCAGCAGCTTAAACATGAATCAGCCCCAGCATTTT
CASSLNMNQPQHF
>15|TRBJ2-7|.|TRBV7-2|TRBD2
TGTGCCAGCAGCTTAGCGCGGGGGGGGTGGTACGAGCAGTACTTC
CASSLARGGWYEQYF
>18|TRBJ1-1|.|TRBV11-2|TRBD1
TGTGCCAGCAGCTTACGACAGGGACAGGGTGGTGGAACCACTGAAGCTTTCTTT
CASSLRQGQGGGTTEAFF
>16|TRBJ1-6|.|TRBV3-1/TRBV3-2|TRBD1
TGTGCCAGCAGCCATGACCGGGACAGGGATAATTCACCCCTCCACTTT
CASSHDRDRDNSPLHF
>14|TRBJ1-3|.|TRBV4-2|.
TGTGCCAGCACCATTCAGGGGCCTAGAAACACCATATATTTT
CASTIQGPRNTIYF
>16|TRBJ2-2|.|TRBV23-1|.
TGCGCCAGCAGCCCATTTAGGCAGGGAGGATCCGGGGAGCTGTTTTTT
CASSPFRQGGSGELFF
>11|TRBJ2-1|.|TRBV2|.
TGTGCCAGCCCAACAGTCAATGAGCAGTTCTTC
CASPTVNEQFF
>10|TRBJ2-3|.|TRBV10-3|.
TGTGCCATCGGGGCCGATACGCAGTATTTT
CAIGADTQYF
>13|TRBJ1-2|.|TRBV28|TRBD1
TGTGCCACCAATCAGGGGGCGAGCTATGGCTACACCTTC
CATNQGASYGYTF
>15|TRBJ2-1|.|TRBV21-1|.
TGTGCCAGCAGCAACCCGACTACGGGAGCTAATGAGCAGTTCTTC
CASSNPTTGANEQFF
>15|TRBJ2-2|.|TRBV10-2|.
TGCGCCAGCAGGGCCCTGGGGGGGCGCGGCGGGGAGCTGTTTTTT
CASRALGGRGGELFF
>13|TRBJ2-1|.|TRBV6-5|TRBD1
TGTGCCAGCAAGTACAGGGGCGCCGATGAGCAGTTCTTC
CASKYRGADEQFF
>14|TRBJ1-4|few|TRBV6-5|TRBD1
TGTGCCAGCAGTCTTGGACAGGGGAATGAAAAACTGTTTTTT
CASSLGQGNEKLFF
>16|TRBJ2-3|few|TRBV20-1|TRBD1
TGCAGTGCTAGTTCTCTAGGGACAGGGTTGGCAGATACGCAGTATTTT
CSASSLGTGLADTQYF
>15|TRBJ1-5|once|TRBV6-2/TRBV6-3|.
TGTGCCAGCAGTCCCACGGGTGGTGTCAATCAGCCCCAGCATTTT
CASSPTGGVNQPQHF
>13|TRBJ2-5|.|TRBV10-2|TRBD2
TGCGCCAGCAGGCGGGGAGGGCAAGAGACCCAGTACTTC
CASRRGGQETQYF
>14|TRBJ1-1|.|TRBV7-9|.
TGTGCCAGCAGCTTTTTGAGGGCGAACACTGAAGCTTTCTTT
CASSFLRANTEAFF
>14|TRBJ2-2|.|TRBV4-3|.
TGCGCCAGCAGCCAAGATATTAGTTCCGGGGAGCTGTTTTTT
CASSQDISSGELFF
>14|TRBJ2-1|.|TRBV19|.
TGTGCCAGTAGTGTACAGCGGGCCTTCAATGAGCAGTTCTTC
CASSVQRAFNEQFF
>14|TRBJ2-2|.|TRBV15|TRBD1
TGTGCCACGTCGACAGGGGCGAACACCGGGGAGCTGTTTTTT
CATSTGANTGELFF
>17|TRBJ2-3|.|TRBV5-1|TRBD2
TGCGCCAGCAGAATCGAAGCGGGGCTCTCTAGCACAGATACGCAGTATTTT
CASRIEAGLSSTDTQYF
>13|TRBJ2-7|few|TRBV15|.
TGTGCCACCAGCGGTGACACACCCTACGAGCAGTACTTC
CATSGDTPYEQYF
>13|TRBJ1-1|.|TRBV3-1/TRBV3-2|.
TGTGCCAGCAGCCATCAGGAGAACACTGAAGCTTTCTTT
CASSHQENTEAFF
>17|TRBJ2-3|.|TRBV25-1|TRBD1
TGTGCCAGCAGTGAATACGGGTACAGGGGTATTCCAGATACGCAGTATTTT
CASSEYGYRGIPDTQYF
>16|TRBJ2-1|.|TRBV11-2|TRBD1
TGTGCCAGCAGCTTGTACAGGGGTGTCCCAAACAATGAGCAGTTCTTC
CASSLYRGVPNNEQFF
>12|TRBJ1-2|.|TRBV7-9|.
TGTGCCAGCAGCCCCGCGGGGGGCGGCTACACCTTC
CASSPAGGGYTF
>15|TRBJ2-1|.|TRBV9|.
TGTGCCAGCAGCGTAGGAGGTGGGTCCTACAATGAGCAGTTCTTC
CASSVGGGSYNEQFF
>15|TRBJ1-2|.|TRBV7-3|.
TGTGCCAGCAGCCAAACACTGAGGGACAACTCTGGCTACACCTTC
CASSQTLRDNSGYTF
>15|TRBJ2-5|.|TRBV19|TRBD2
TGTGCCAGTAGTATCGCGGGAGGTTCGGGAGAGACCCAGTACTTC
CASSIAGGSGETQYF
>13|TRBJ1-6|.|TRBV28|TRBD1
TGTGCCAGCAGTGGACAGGGGGTTGACACCCTCCACTTT
CASSGQGVDTLHF
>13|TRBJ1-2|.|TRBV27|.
TGTGCCAGCAGTGCTCAGTCGTATGGCGGCTACACCTTC
CASSAQSYGGYTF